This T cell receptor (beta chain) was identified in a study of vaccination effects on CD4 cells after COVID-19. Study summary: The two convalescent patients provided samples 16 days and one week before vaccination. Broader study findings: Post-vaccine spike-reactive clones in convalescents were mainly new vaccine-induced clones.

This clone has a handful of counts. The antigen remains undetermined. Profiled with immunoSEQ multiplex PCR; TCRdb holds only in-frame clones, not every one. The data contain about 46,000 clones, about 74% of them seen just once; the ten biggest clones take up roughly 8.7%. The length of the CDR3 is 15 residues. The junction had 9 bases not matched to a gene; V was cut back by 6 bases and J by 5 bases. Germline values: CDR1 KGHSH, CDR2 LQKENI. Investigators separated out CD4+ T cells once 10 days of culture had passed. PCR-confirmed SARS-CoV-2 infection occurred in the person between March and December 2020.

The TCR comes from a human donor who had a prior SARS-CoV-2 infection. The chain uses TRBV18 and TRBJ1-1; 10 positions match TRBD1. Specimen: CD4+ T cells from PBMCs cultured without peptide, collected before COVID-19 vaccination. The CDR3, as DNA: TGTGCCAGCTCCCCTAGACAGGGGGCGGGGACTGAAGCTTTCTTT. Translating gives CASSPRQGAGTEAFF.